The entry below describes one TCR beta chain. The antigen it recognizes is unknown. Base-call qualities are not available, and no considerably larger clone is one nucleotide away. The sample belongs to a study of vaccination effects on CD4 cells after COVID-19 (dated by TCRdb to between 2020 and 2023). With respect to the entire study: Two doses of either the BNT162b2 or the mRNA-1273 mRNA SARS-CoV-2 vaccine were administered to participants. Cultures from other donors in the study were sequenced using the Oncomine TCR Beta short-read assay on an Illumina iSeq 100. The study compared SARS-CoV-2 spike-specific CD4+ TCR repertoires before and after mRNA vaccination in COVID-19 convalescent patients and infection-naive vaccine recipients. The full study included some 10 COVID-19 convalescent patients and several SARS-CoV-2-naive healthy vaccine recipients. Beyond this particular receptor, the publication reports: Both infection-induced and vaccine-induced clones contracted markedly at late post-vaccination timepoints, which is consistent with waning T cell responses. Only a small number of convalescent patients were included, and no early post-infection timepoints were available, which limited the study. In healthy vaccine recipients, vaccine-induced clones were almost all SARS-CoV-2 mono-reactive, with only 1 of 255 cross-reactive with common cold coronaviruses.

The CDR3 spans 17 residues, from the cysteine through the phenylalanine. The kept DNA is CDR3 alone, 51 bases in frame from the first base. From the germline V gene, CDR1 is SQVTM and CDR2 is ANQGSEA. V gives up 3 bases and J gives up 0 bases, and the segment between their germline ends measures 20 bases. Libraries were constructed by the immunoSEQ multiplex PCR assay. DNA from the CD4+ T cells that had been cultured and isolated underwent TCR beta CDR3 sequencing. As for the authors' bioinformatics: Non-productive TCR sequences were removed, reads were trimmed to the CDR3 region, and CDR3s of at least 7 amino acids were retained. Antigen-specific clonotypes were identified using the MANAFEST web app by comparison of expansion in peptide wells against reference cultures. To be called positive, a clone needed expansion at FDR<0.05 compared with the reference and with all other wells, an odds ratio greater than 5, and a frequency greater than 0.1% in two replicate wells. Cross-reactive clonotypes were defined as significantly expanded in SARS-CoV-2 spike wells and in at least one common cold coronavirus spike condition. CDR3 similarity was assessed by Levenshtein distance using the stringdist R package, and unrooted trees were constructed with ape in R 3.6.1. Here the immuneACCESS table is served through TCRdb, limited to in-frame sequences with V and J called. Missing clones are a known gap in these copies; in checked studies unresolved V genes cover under half, and the rest lacks a known reason. V and J calls and clone size are copied from that table; D and trimming were computed from the DNA. A total of around 41,000 clones appear in this sample, around three quarters of them only once. The ten biggest clones cover 10% to 11% of the sample.

In the ViraFEST assay, PBMC were stimulated with viral peptide pools, and TCR sequencing was then used to find antigen-specific CD4+ T cell clonotypes based on their expansion. After around 11 days of culture, CD4+ T cells were isolated with the EasySep CD4+ T cell isolation kit. Negative nucleocapsid antibody results before and after vaccination confirmed that the healthy vaccine recipients had no prior SARS-CoV-2 infection. Each well held 1.5 million to 2 million PBMC cultured in IMDM containing approximately 5% human AB serum, around 9.3 IU/ml IL-2 and gentamicin, along with approximately 10 ug/ml peptides. On days 3 and 7, half of the culture medium was replaced with fresh IL-2-containing medium. Unless otherwise noted, each peptide stimulation condition was cultured in triplicate wells. PBMC were separated from whole blood using Ficoll-Paque Plus gradient centrifugation and were then either cryopreserved at -140C or used fresh. The overlapping peptide pools covered the spike proteins of SARS-CoV-2 as well as those of the common cold coronaviruses HCoV-NL63, HCoV-OC43 and HCoV-229E. The QIAamp micro DNA kit was used to extract genomic DNA from the cultured CD4+ T cells.

Rearrangement joined TRBV29-1 to TRBJ1-2; TRBD1 is a weak D gene call, 6 bases matching. The material sequenced was CD4+ T cells from PBMCs cultured with SARS-CoV-2 spike peptides, taken before COVID-19 vaccination. The cell subset or site label, as the study defines it: SARS-CoV-2 spike overlapping peptide pool stimulation. This TCR derives from a human donor who received a COVID-19 vaccine. The bases read TGCAGCGTTGAGTCGTATGGGGGGGCCTCAGCTAACTATGGCTACACCTTC. Translated, this is CSVESYGGASANYGYTF. The full variable domain, completed from the reference TRBV29-1 and TRBJ1-2 proteins outside the CDR3, reads SAVISQKPSRDICQRGTSLTIQCQVDSQVTMMFWYRQQPGQSLTLIATANQGSEATYESGFVIDKFPISRPNLTFSTLTVSNMSPEDSSIYLCSVESYGGASANYGYTFGSGTRLTVV.